The 9 T cell receptor beta chains given below trace back to one sample, sequenced in a study of shared clonotypes between healthy human individuals. The data were produced by immunoSEQ multiplex PCR, yet TCRdb's version contains in-frame clones alone and is incomplete. The sample gives over 950,000 clones, 77% of which show up once; about 0.89% is in the top ten. The specimen was memory CD4+ T cells from PBMCs. The subset denotes: CD45RA-negative fraction. These receptors all stem from a man between 18 and 29 years old in good health. Some clones in this sample may be carry-over from other donors' samples.

The rearrangement uses TRBV27 and TRBJ1-2; unclear D gene. This CDR3 is built from 16 residues. From germline, CDR1 is MNHEY and CDR2 SMNVEV (reference sequence). Trimming stripped 5 bases from V and 3 bases from J, with 19 bases between. The CDR3 nucleotides are TGTGCCAGCAGTCCCAATCCTGGTTGGAGGGACTATGGCTACACCTTC. This sequence encodes CASSPNPGWRDYGYTF.

The chain couples TRBV7-9 to TRBJ1-1; no clear D gene. Germline V lookup: CDR1 SEHNR, CDR2 FQNEAQ (reference sequence). CDR3 length equals 13 residues. V lost 3 bases and J 2 bases, leaving 7 bases between the germline ends. The CDR3, as DNA: TGTGCCAGCAGCTTTCATCCTAACACTGAAGCTTTCTTT. Translating gives CASSFHPNTEAFF.

The V call is TRBV29-1, the J call TRBJ2-1; no clear D gene. The CDR3 runs 15 residues. The V end was cut by 5 bases, the J end by 0 bases, with 14 bases between. Germline V gives CDR1 SQVTM, CDR2 ANQGSEA. The CDR3 nucleotides read TGCAGCGTTCAAGGGCGACCGAGCTCCTACAATGAGCAGTTCTTC. Amino acids: CSVQGRPSSYNEQFF.

V gene TRBV7-9 combines with J gene TRBJ2-7, with D possibly being TRBD2 (6 bases). Germline values: CDR1 SEHNR, CDR2 FQNEAQ (reference sequence). The ends were cut back, 2 bases at V and 4 bases at J, with 12 bases in the middle. CDR3 size: 14 residues. This CDR3 reads CASSLTGAGYEQYF. The DNA of the CDR3 is TGTGCCAGCAGCTTAACGGGAGCAGGGTACGAGCAGTACTTC.

Regarding this clone: At the DNA level, this CDR3 is encoded by other sequences in the same sample as well. The V gene is TRBV6-5, the J gene TRBJ2-5; D is possibly TRBD2 (6 bases). CDR3 length: 14 amino acids. The germline V gene has CDR1 MNHEY and CDR2 SVGAGI. V was pared by 5 bases and J by 2 bases, with 12 bases between. Here the CDR3 DNA reads TGTGCCAGCAGTCGCCGGGACTCACAAGAGACCCAGTACTTC. It translates to CASSRRDSQETQYF.

The rearrangement joins TRBV30 to TRBJ2-1; 9 bases line up with TRBD2. The CDR3 consists of 15 residues. Per the germline V gene, CDR1 is GTSNPN and CDR2 is SVGIG (reference sequence). Unmatched junction bases numbered 10, after V lost 1 base and J lost 9 bases. DNA for the CDR3: TGTGCCTGGAGTGGAGTAGCGGGAGTGAGGGGTGAGCAGTTCTTC. It yields the protein CAWSGVAGVRGEQFF.

This clone was picked up one time. The chain has TRBV9 and TRBJ2-1; 7 nucleotides line up with TRBD1. The CDR3 has 15 residues. Germline V lookup: CDR1 SGDLS, CDR2 YYNGEE. The V gene end was trimmed by 4 bases and the J gene end by 2 bases; junction bases not matched to a gene: 6. CDR3 nucleotides: TGTGCCAGCAGCTCCCAGGGGGTCCCCTACAATGAGCAGTTCTTC. Translation: CASSSQGVPYNEQFF.

The sample holds one count of this clone. The chain joins TRBV5-4 to TRBJ2-7, with a weak D call TRBD2 (5 bases). Germline V CDR1 and CDR2: SGHNT, YYREEE (reference sequence). CDR3 length equals 14 residues. V gave up 4 bases and J gave up 3 bases, with 14 bases separating them. CDR3 in DNA: TGTGCCAGCAGCACCCGGACGGGGAGCTACGAGCAGTACTTC. Translating gives CASSTRTGSYEQYF. The variable domain in full, with the rest retrieved from reference TRBV5-4 and TRBJ2-7, is ETGVTQSPTHLIKTRGQQVTLRCSSQSGHNTVSWYQQALGQGPQFIFQYYREEENGRGNFPPRFSGLQFPNYSSELNVNALELDDSALYLCASSTRTGSYEQYFGPGTRLTVT.

This rearrangement joins TRBV30 to TRBJ1-1; a possible D gene is TRBD1 (5 bases). Trimming took 0 bases from V and 4 from J, leaving 12 bases between them. Germline CDR1 and CDR2: GTSNPN and SVGIG (reference sequence). CDR3 length: 14 residues. The CDR3, as DNA: TGTGCCTGGAGTGTGGGGGTGTCGGTCACTGAAGCTTTCTTT. Amino acid sequence: CAWSVGVSVTEAFF.